Listed here is a single TCR beta chain. Sequenced by immunoSEQ multiplex PCR; TCRdb stores in-frame clones only, minus some. The repertoire holds 100,000 to 120,000 clones, 85% seen once, with around 4.1% in the top ten. This record comes from a study of blood T cell repertoires in COVID-19. The receptor was derived from a man aged 45-65 years with acute or convalescent COVID-19. Input material: peripheral blood.

This CDR3 is CASSQKRGLNYEQYF. The DNA of the CDR3 is TGTGCCAGCAGCCAGAAGCGGGGGCTCAACTACGAGCAGTACTTC. The chain combines TRBV7-2 with TRBJ2-7; 8 bases line up with TRBD2. V gave up 5 bases and J gave up 3 bases; unmatched junction bases: 9. The CDR3 has 15 amino acids. In germline, CDR1 is SGHTA, CDR2 FQGNSA.